These 9 T cell receptor beta chains came from one sample sequenced in a study of cytomegalovirus exposure and HLA in healthy donors. PCR used 60 Vbeta primers and 13 Jbeta primers. Sequencing used immunoSEQ multiplex PCR; TCRdb keeps in-frame clones, though not all of them. The sample holds 74,000 or so clones, roughly 79% seen once. The sequencing input was PBMCs. The receptors originated from a male donor in good health and CMV-seropositive.

This clone appeared a few times. V gene TRBV9 combines with J gene TRBJ1-4; D possibly corresponds to TRBD1 (5 bases). CDR1 is SGDLS, CDR2 YYNGEE, per germline. Trimming pared 4 bases from V and 8 bases from J, leaving 18 bases between. The CDR3 runs 15 residues. The CDR3 region is CASSPQGSDREKLFF. For the CDR3, the DNA is TGTGCCAGCAGCCCCCAGGGCTCCGATCGGGAAAAACTGTTTTTT.

A remark on this clone: Distinct nucleotide sequences in the sample also encode this CDR3. This chain joins TRBV5-4 and TRBJ2-3; tentative D call: TRBD1 (5 bases). The CDR3 loop spans 13 amino acids. Germline V gene data show CDR1 as SGHNT and CDR2 as YYREEE (reference sequence). Trimming shortened V by 4 bases and J by 4 bases, and 10 bases separated the two germline ends. CDR3 coding DNA: TGTGCCAGCAGCCTGGCCAGGGCAGATACGCAGTATTTT. This codes for CASSLARADTQYF.

This clone was seen a single time. The chain joins TRBV18 to TRBJ2-1, with TRBD2 identical over 8 bases. J lost 7 bases, V lost 6 bases, and 11 bases had no gene match. The V gene's germline CDR1 is KGHSH and CDR2 LQKENI. There are 15 residues in the CDR3. The CDR3 DNA reads TGTGCCAGCTCTCTCGTGATCGGGAGGGGTAATGAGCAGTTCTTC. It encodes CASSLVIGRGNEQFF.

The chain employs TRBV5-6 and TRBJ1-2; D may be TRBD1 (6 bases). This CDR3 comprises 14 residues. Germline values: CDR1 SGHDT, CDR2 YYEEEE. Trimming left V 3 bases short and J 5 bases short, with 14 bases between. The CDR3 DNA reads as TGTGCCAGCAGCTCCGGACAGATTCGATATGGCTACACCTTC. Translation: CASSSGQIRYGYTF.

The rearrangement links TRBV2 to TRBJ1-3, with D unclear. The germline V gene has CDR1 SNHLY and CDR2 FYNNEI. Trimming stripped 7 bases from V and 4 bases from J, with 14 bases between. CDR3 length: 14 residues. The CDR3 bases are TGTGCCAGCAACCCAAGCCACGCCGGAAACACCATATATTTT. This translates into CASNPSHAGNTIYF.

In this sample, this clone turned up a few times. The genes are TRBV5-4 and TRBJ1-4, with TRBD1 matching over 7 bases. The CDR3 runs 15 residues. Per the germline V gene, CDR1 is SGHNT and CDR2 is YYREEE (reference sequence). The V segment lost 5 bases and the J segment 10 bases; nucleotides outside the gene matches: 14. DNA for the CDR3: TGTGCCAGCAGTTGGTCACCAGGGGGAGGAGGAAAACTGTTTTTT. It is translated as CASSWSPGGGGKLFF. The complete variable domain, with remaining parts taken from reference TRBV5-4 and TRBJ1-4, reads ETGVTQSPTHLIKTRGQQVTLRCSSQSGHNTVSWYQQALGQGPQFIFQYYREEENGRGNFPPRFSGLQFPNYSSELNVNALELDDSALYLCASSWSPGGGGKLFFGSGTQLSVL.

This clone was seen a single time. V gene TRBV28 combines with J gene TRBJ2-7; 11 positions match TRBD2. The germline CDR1 and CDR2 sequences are MDHEN and SYDVKM. V lost 2 bases, J lost 2 bases, and 5 bases stayed unmatched. This CDR3 is 16 amino acids long. The CDR3 reads CASSLDGLAGPYEQYF. CDR3 nucleotides: TGTGCCAGCAGTTTAGATGGACTAGCGGGCCCCTACGAGCAGTACTTC.

The J gene is TRBJ2-2, the V gene TRBV19, with D maybe TRBD2 (6 bases). There are 14 residues in the CDR3. Germline-derived CDR1 and CDR2 are LNHDA and SQIVND (reference sequence). The V end lost 7 bases, the J end lost 5 bases, and 14 bases lay between the germline ends. The CDR3 coding sequence is TGTGCCAGTACCCCGGGAGTCCGAACCGGGGAGCTGTTTTTT. Encoded protein: CASTPGVRTGELFF.

This sequence joins TRBV10-3 and TRBJ2-1, with 10 bases aligning to TRBD2. From germline, CDR1 is ENHRY and CDR2 SYGVKD. The CDR3 length is 16 residues. V lost 6 bases and J lost 7; bases outside the gene matches: 12. CDR3 nucleotides: TGTGCCATCAGCGGGGGGGCACTAGCGGGATCAAATGAGCAGTTCTTC. It is translated as CAISGGALAGSNEQFF.